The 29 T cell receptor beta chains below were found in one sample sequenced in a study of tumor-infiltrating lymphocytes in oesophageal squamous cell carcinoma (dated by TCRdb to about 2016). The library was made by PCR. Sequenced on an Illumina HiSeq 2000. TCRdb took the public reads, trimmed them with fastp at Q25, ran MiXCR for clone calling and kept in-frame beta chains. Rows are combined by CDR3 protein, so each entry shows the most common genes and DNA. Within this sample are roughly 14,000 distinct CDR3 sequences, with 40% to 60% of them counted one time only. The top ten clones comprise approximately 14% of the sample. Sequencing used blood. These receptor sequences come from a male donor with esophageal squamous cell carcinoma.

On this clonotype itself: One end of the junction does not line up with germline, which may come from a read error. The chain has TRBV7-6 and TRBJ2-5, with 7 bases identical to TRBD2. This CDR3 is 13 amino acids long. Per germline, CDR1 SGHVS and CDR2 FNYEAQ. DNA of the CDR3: TGTGCTAGCAGCTCCGGACTAGTAGAGACCCAGTACTTC. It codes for CASSSGLVETQYF.

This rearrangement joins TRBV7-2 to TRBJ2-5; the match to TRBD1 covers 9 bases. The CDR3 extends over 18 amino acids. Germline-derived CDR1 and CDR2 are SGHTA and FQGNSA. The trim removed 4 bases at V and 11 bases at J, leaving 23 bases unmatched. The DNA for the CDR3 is TGTGCCAGCAGCTCACGACTCCCCGGGACAGGGACATACAATGAGCAGTACTTC. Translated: CASSSRLPGTGTYNEQYF. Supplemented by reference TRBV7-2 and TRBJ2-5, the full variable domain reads GAGVSQSPSNKVTEKGKDVELRCDPISGHTALYWYRQSLGQGLEFLIYFQGNSAPDKSGLPSDRFSAERTGGSVSTLTIQRTQQEDSAVYLCASSSRLPGTGTYNEQYFGPGTRLLVL.

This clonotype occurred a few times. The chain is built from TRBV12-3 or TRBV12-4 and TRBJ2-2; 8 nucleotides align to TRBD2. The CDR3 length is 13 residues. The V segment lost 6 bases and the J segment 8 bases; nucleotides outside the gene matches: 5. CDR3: CASRSGSLGELFF. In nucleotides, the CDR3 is TGTGCCAGCAGGAGCGGGAGCTTAGGGGAGCTGTTTTTT.

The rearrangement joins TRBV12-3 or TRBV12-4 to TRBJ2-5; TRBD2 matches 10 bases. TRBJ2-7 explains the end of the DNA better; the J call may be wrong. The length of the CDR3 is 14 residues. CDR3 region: CASSFSGGAYEQYF. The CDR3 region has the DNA TGTGCCAGCAGTTTCAGCGGGGGGGCCTACGAGCAGTACTTC.

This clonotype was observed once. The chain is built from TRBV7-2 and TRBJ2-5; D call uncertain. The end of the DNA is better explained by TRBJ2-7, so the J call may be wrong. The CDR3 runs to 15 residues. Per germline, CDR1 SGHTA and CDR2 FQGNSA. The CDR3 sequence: CASSPRMTGSYEQYF. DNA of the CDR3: TGTGCCAGCAGCCCCCGGATGACCGGCTCCTACGAGCAGTACTTC.

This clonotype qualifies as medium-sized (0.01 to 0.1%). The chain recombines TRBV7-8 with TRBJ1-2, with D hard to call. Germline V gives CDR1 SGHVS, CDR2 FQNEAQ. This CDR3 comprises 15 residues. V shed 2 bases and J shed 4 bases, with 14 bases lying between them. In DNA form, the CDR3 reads TGTGCCAGCAGCTTAAGGGCCACGGCCCCCTATGGCTACACCTTC. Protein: CASSLRATAPYGYTF.

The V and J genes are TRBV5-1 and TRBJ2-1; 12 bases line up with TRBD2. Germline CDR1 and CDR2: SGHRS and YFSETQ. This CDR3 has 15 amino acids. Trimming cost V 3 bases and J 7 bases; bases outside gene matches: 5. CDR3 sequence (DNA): TGCGCCAGCAGCTGGGGGACTAGCGGGTTGAATGAGCAGTTCTTC. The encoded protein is CASSWGTSGLNEQFF. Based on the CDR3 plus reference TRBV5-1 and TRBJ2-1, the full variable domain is KAGVTQTPRYLIKTRGQQVTLSCSPISGHRSVSWYQQTPGQGLQFLFEYFSETQRNKGNFPGRFSGRQFSNSRSEMNVSTLELGDSALYLCASSWGTSGLNEQFFGPGTRLTVL.

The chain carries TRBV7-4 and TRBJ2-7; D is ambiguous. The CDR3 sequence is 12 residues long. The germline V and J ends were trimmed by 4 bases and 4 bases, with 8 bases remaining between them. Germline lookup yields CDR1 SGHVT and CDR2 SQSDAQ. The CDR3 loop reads CASSSEKYEQYF. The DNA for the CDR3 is TGTGCCAGCAGCTCCGAGAAGTACGAGCAGTACTTC. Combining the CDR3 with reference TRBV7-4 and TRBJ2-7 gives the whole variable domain GAGVSQSPRYKVAKRGRDVALRCDSISGHVTLYWYRQTLGQGSEVLTYSQSDAQRDKSGRPSGRFSAERPERSVSTLKIQRTEQGDSAVYLCASSSEKYEQYFGPGTRLTVT.

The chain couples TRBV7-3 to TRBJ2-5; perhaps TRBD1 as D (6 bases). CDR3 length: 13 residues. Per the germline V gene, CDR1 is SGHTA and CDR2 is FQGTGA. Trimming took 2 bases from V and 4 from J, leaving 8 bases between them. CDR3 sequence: CASSLQGSETQYF. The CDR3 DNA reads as TGTGCCAGCAGCTTACAGGGGTCAGAGACCCAGTACTTC.

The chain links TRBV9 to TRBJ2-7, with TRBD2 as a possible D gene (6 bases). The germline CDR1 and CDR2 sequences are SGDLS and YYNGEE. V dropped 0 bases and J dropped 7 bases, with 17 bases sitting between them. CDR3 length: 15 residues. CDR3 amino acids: CASSVEAGLYNEQYF. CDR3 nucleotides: TGTGCCAGCAGCGTAGAGGCGGGATTGTACAATGAGCAGTACTTC.

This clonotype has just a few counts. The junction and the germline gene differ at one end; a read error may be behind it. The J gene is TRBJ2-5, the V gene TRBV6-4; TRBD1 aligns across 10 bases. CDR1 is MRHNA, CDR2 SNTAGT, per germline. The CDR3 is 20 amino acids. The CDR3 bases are TGTGCCAGCAGCTCCCCCCCCCTTGGTGGGACAGGGGAAAATAATTCACCCCTCCACTTC. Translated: CASSSPPLGGTGENNSPLHF.

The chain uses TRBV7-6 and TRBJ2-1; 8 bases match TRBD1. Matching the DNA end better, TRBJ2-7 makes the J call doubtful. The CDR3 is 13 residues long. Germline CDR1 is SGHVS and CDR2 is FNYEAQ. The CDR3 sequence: CASSYGTGIEQYF. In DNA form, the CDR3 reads TGTGCCAGCAGCTACGGGACAGGAATCGAGCAGTACTTC.

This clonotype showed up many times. The CDR3 loop is CASSRGGSGVQETQYF. For the CDR3, the DNA is TGTGCCAGCAGCCGCGGGGGGAGCGGAGTCCAAGAGACCCAGTACTTC. J is TRBJ2-5 and V is TRBV5-5; TRBD2 aligns across 8 bases. Germline V gene lookup returns CDR1 SGHKS and CDR2 YYEKEE (reference sequence). This CDR3 has 16 amino acids. The trim removed 4 bases at V and 1 base at J, leaving 9 bases unmatched.

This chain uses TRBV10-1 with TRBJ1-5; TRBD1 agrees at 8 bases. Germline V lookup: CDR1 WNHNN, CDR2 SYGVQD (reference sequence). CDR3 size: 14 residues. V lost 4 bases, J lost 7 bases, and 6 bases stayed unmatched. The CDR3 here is CASSATGGGQPQHF. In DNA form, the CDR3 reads TGCGCCAGCAGTGCCACAGGGGGAGGGCAGCCCCAGCATTTT.

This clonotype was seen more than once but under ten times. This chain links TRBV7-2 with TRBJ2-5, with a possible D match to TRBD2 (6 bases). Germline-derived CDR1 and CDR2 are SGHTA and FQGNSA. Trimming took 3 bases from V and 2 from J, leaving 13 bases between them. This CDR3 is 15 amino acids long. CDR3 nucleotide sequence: TGTGCCAGCAGCTTCTCGGCCGGGAGTCAAGAGACCCAGTACTTC. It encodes CASSFSAGSQETQYF.

The CDR3 nucleotides are TGTGCCAGCAGTTACGGCCGTTGGGAGACCCAGTACTTC. It is translated as CASSYGRWETQYF. The chain has TRBV6-1 and TRBJ2-5; D gene uncertain. Between the trimmed V and J ends, which lost 5 bases and 5 bases, there was a span of 12 bases. CDR3 size: 13 residues. Germline CDR1 MNHNS, CDR2 SASEGT.

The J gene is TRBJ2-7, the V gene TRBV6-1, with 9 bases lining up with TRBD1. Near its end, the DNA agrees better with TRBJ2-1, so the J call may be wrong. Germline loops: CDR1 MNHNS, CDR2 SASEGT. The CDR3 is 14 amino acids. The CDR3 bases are TGTGCCAGCGTTCCCGGGACAGGGCTGAATGAGCAGTTCTTC. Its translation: CASVPGTGLNEQFF.

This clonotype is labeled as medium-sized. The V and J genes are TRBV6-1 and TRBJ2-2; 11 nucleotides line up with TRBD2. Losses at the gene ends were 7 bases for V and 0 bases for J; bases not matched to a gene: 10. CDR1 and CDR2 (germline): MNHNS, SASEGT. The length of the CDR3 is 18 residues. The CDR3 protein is CASNGLAGNNANTGELFF. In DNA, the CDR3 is TGTGCCAGCAACGGACTAGCGGGTAACAACGCGAACACCGGGGAGCTGTTTTTT.

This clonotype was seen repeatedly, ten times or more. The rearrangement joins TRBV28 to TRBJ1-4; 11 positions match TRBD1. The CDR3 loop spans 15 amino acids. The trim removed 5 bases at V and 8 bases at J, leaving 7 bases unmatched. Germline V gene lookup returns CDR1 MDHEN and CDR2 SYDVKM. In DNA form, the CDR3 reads TGTGCCAGCAGTCGTGGGACAGGGGGGGGAGAAAAACTGTTTTTT. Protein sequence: CASSRGTGGGEKLFF. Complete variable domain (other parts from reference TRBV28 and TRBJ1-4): DVKVTQSSRYLVKRTGEKVFLECVQDMDHENMFWYRQDPGLGLRLIYFSYDVKMKEKGDIPEGYSVSREKKERFSLILESASTNQTSMYLCASSRGTGGGEKLFFGSGTQLSVL.

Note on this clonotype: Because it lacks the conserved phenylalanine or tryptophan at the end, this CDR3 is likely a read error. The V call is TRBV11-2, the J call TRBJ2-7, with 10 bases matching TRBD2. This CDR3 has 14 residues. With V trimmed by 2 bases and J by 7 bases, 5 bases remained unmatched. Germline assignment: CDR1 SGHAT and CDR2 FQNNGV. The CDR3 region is CASSLSGRADEQYL. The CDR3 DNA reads TGTGCCAGCAGCTTAAGCGGGAGGGCCGATGAGCAGTACTTG.

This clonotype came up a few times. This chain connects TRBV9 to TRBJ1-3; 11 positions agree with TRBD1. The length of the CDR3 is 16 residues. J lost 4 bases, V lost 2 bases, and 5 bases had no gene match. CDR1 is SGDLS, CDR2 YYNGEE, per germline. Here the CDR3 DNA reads TGTGCCAGCAGCGTCGGACAGGGGGCAGGCGGAAACACCATATATTTT. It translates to CASSVGQGAGGNTIYF.

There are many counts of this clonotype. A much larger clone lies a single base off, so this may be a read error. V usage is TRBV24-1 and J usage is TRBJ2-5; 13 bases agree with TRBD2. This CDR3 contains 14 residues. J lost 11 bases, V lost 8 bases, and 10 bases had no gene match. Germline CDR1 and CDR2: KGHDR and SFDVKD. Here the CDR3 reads CATMTSGRPDEQYF. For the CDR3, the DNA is TGTGCCACCATGACTAGCGGGAGGCCGGATGAGCAGTACTTC.

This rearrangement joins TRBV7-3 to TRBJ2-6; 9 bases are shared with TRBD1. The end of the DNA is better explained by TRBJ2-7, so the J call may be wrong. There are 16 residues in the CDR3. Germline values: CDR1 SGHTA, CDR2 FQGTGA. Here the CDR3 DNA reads TGTGCCAGCAGCTTCGACCGGGACAGGGTATCCTACGAGCAGTACTTC. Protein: CASSFDRDRVSYEQYF.

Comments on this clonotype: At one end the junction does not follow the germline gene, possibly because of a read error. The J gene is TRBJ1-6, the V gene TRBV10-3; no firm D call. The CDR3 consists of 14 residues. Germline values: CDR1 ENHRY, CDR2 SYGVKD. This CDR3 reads CAIRTGSPGSPLHF. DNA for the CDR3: TGTGCCATCAGAACCGGGAGCCCAGGCTCACCGCTCCACTTT.

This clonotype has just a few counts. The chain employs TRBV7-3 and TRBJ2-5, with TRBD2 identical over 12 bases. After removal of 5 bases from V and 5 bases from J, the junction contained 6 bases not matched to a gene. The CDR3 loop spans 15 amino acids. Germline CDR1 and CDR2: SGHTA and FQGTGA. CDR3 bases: TGTGCCAGCAGCCCTAGCGGGAGGGCCGGGGAGACCCAGTACTTC. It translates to CASSPSGRAGETQYF.

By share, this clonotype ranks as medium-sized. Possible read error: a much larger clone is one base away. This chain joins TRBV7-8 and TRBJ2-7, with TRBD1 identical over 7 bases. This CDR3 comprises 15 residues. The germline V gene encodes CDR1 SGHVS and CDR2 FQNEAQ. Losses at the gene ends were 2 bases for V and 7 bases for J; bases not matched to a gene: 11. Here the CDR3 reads CASSLRGQLLNEQYF. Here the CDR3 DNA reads TGTGCCAGCAGCTTAAGGGGACAGCTTTTAAATGAGCAGTACTTC.

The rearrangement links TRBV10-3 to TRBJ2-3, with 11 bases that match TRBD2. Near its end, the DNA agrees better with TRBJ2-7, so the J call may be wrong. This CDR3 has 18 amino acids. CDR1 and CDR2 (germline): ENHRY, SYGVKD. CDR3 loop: CAISEFSGLADLPYEQYF. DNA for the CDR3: TGTGCCATCAGTGAGTTCTCGGGACTAGCGGATCTCCCCTACGAGCAGTACTTC.

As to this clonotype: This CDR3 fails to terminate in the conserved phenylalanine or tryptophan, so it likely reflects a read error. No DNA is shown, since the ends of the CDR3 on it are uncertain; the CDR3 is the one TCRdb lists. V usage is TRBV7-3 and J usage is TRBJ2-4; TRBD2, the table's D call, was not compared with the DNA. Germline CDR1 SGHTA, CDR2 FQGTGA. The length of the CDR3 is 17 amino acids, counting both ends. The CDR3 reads CASSAPGLAGEDGSSTS.

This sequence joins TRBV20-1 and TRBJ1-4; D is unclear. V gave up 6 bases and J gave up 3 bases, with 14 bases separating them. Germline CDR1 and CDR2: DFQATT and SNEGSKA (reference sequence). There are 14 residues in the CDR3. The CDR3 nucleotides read TGCAGTGCAGCTAGGACGGAATCTAATGAAAAACTGTTTTTT. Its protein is CSAARTESNEKLFF.